The sequence of this T cell receptor beta chain was determined in a study of PD-L1 blockade in urothelial cancer. Whole-study context: Researchers looked at the blood 3 weeks (second dose) and 6 weeks after treatment began.

The templates were synthetic TCR analogs, and they were spiked into each PCR. This table comes from immunoSEQ multiplex PCR, and its TCRdb copy is limited to in-frame clones, with some not included. The sample has tens of thousands of clones, 75% to 95% seen once. This CDR3 region has 13 residues. V dropped 3 bases and J dropped 1 base, with 7 bases sitting between them. Germline V gives CDR1 PRHDT, CDR2 FYEKMQ (reference sequence). Time point given: peripheral blood 6 weeks after treatment start. Urothelial carcinoma in patients was locally advanced or metastatic. A total of 1 to 8 samples per patient were collected pretreatment and on-treatment.

The chain links TRBV13 to TRBJ2-7; D is ambiguous. Specimen: PBMCs, collected around atezolizumab (anti-PD-L1) treatment. The source of this sequence is a woman aged 80 or older with urothelial cancer. The CDR3 region is CASSFESSYEQYF. For the CDR3, the DNA is TGTGCCAGCAGCTTTGAGAGTTCCTACGAGCAGTACTTC.